The present TCR beta chain was sequenced within a study of cytomegalovirus exposure and HLA in healthy donors. Whole-study findings and limits: The later analysis indicated that the majority of CMV-associated TCR beta chains appeared HLA-restricted. The authors later linked a missense DCLRE1C variant to TCR beta V- and J-gene trimming. In vitro, a few CMV-associated chains proved specific for CMV antigens.

A note on this clone: Its target is unknown.

Researchers ran the PCR with 60 Vbeta and 13 Jbeta primers. The data were produced by immunoSEQ multiplex PCR, yet TCRdb's version contains in-frame clones alone and is incomplete. This sample's table has 200,000 or so clones. V lost 3 bases and J lost 2, with 14 bases in between. The germline gives CDR1 LNHDA, CDR2 SQIVND (reference sequence). The CDR3 length is 15 residues. The chain recombines TRBV19 with TRBJ2-7, with D possibly being TRBD2 (6 bases). Sample: PBMCs. The origin of this receptor is a girl aged 2 to 10 in good health and CMV-seropositive. This chain's CDR3 is CASSIGSGTPYEQYF. CDR3 nucleotides: TGTGCCAGTAGTATCGGATCCGGGACTCCCTACGAGCAGTACTTC.